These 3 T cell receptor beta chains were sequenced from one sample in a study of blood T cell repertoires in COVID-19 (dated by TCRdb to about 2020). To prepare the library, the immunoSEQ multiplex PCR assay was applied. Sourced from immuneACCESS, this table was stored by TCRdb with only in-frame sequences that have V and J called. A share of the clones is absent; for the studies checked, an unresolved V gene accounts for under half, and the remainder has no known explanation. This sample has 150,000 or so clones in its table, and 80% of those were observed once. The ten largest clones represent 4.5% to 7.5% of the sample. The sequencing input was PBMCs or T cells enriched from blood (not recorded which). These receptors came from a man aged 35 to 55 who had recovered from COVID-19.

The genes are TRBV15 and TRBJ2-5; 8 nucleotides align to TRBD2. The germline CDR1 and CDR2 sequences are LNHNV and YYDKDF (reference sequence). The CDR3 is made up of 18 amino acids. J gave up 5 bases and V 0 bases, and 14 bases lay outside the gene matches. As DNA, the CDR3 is TGTGCCACCAGCAGAGAGGGAAGCGGGGGCCGGAGGATCGAGACCCAGTACTTC. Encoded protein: CATSREGSGGRRIETQYF.

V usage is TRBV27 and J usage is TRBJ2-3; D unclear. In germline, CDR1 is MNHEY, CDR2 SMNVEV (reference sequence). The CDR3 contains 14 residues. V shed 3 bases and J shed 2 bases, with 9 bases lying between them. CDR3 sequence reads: CASSFNSLTDTQYF. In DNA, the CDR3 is TGTGCCAGCAGTTTTAACAGCCTCACAGATACGCAGTATTTT.

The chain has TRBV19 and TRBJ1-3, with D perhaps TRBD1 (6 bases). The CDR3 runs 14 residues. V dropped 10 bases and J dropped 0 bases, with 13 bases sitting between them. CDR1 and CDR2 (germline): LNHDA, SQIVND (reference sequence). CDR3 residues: CATKGGASGNTIYF. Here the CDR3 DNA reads TGTGCCACCAAAGGGGGGGCCTCTGGAAACACCATATATTTT.